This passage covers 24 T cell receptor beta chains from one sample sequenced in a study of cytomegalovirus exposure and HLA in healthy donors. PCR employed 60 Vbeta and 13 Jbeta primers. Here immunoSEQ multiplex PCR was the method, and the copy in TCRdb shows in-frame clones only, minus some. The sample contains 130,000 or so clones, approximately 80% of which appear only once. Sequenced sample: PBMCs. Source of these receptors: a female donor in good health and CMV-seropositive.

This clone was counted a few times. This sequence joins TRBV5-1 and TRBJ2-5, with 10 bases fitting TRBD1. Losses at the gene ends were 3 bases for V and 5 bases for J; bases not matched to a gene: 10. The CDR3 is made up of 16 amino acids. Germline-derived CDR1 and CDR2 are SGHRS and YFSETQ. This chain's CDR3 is CASSSLTGGGRETQYF. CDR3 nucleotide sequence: TGCGCCAGCAGCTCCCTGACAGGGGGCGGAAGGGAGACCCAGTACTTC.

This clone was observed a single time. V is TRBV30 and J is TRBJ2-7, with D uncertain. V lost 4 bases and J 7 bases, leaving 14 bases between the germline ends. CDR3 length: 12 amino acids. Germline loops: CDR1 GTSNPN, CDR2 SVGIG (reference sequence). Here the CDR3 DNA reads TGTGCCTGGATCCGAACTGCGAGGGAGCAGTACTTC. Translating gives CAWIRTAREQYF.

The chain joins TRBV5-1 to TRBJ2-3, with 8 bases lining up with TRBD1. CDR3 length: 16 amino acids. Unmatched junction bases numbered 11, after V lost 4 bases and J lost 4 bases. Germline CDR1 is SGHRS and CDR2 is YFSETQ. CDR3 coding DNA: TGCGCCAGCAGCACCTGGACAGGGTCCAGGGCAGATACGCAGTATTTT. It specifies CASSTWTGSRADTQYF.

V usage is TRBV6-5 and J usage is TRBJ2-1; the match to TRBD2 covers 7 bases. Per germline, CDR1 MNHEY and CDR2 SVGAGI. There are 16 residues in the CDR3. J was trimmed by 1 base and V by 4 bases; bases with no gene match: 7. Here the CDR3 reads CASSSLGGRSYNEQFF. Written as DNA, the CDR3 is TGTGCCAGCAGTTCGTTGGGCGGGAGATCCTACAATGAGCAGTTCTTC.

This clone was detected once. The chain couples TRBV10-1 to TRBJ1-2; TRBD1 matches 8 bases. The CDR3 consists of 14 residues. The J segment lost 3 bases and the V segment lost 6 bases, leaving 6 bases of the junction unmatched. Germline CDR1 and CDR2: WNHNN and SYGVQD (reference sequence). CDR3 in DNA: TGCGCCAGCAGCCCAGGGGGCGCGGACTATGGCTACACCTTC. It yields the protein CASSPGGADYGYTF.

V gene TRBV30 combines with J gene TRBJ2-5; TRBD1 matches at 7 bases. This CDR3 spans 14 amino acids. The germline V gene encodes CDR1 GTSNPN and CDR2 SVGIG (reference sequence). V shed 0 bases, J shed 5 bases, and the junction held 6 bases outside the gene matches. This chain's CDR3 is CAWSVLTGDETQYF. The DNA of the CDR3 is TGTGCCTGGAGTGTACTTACAGGGGATGAGACCCAGTACTTC.

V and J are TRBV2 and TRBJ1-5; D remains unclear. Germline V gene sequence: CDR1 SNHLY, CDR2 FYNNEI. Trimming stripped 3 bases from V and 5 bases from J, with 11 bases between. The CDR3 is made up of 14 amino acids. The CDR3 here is CASSESGRDQPQHF. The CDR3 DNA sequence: TGTGCCAGCAGTGAGTCTGGGCGGGATCAGCCCCAGCATTTT.

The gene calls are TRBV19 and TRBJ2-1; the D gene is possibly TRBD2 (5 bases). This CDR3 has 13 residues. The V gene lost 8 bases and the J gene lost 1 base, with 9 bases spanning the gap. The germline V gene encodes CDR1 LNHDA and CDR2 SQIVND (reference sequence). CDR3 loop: CASPRVSYNEQFF. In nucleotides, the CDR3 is TGTGCCAGTCCGAGGGTATCCTACAATGAGCAGTTCTTC.

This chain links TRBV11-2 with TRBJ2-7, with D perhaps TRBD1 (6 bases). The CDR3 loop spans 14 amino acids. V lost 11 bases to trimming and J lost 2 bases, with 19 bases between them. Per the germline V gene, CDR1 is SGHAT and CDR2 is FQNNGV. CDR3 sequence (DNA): TGTGCCTCCCAACAGGGCAGGCTAACCTACGAGCAGTACTTC. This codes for CASQQGRLTYEQYF.

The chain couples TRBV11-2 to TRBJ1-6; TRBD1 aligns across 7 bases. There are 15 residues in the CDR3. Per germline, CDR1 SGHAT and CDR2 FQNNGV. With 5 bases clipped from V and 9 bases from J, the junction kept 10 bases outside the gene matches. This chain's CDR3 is CASSLNRQGGSPLHF. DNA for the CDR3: TGTGCCAGCAGCCTGAACCGACAGGGAGGTTCACCCCTCCACTTT.

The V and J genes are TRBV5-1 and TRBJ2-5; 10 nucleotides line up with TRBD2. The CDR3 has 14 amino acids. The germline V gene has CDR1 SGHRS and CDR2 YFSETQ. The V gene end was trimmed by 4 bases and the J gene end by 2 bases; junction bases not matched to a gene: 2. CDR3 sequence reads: CASSPGLAQETQYF. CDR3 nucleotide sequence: TGCGCCAGCAGCCCGGGACTAGCGCAAGAGACCCAGTACTTC.

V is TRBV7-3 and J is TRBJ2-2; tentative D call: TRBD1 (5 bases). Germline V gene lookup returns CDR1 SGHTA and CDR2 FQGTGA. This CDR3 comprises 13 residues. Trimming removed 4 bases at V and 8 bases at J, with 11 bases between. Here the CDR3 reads CASSSPGSGELFF. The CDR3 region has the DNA TGTGCCAGCAGCTCCCCAGGGTCAGGGGAGCTGTTTTTT.

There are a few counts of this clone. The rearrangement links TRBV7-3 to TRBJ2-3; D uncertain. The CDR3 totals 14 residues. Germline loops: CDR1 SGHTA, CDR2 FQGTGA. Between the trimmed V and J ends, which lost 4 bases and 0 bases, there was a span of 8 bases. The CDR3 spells CASSSEPSTDTQYF. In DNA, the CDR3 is TGTGCCAGCAGCTCGGAGCCGAGCACAGATACGCAGTATTTT.

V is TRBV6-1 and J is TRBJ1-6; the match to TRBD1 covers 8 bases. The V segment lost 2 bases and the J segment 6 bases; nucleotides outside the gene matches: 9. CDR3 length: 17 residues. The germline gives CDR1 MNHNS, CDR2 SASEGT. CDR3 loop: CASSETGQGWGNSPLHF. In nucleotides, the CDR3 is TGTGCCAGCAGTGAAACTGGACAGGGCTGGGGTAATTCACCCCTCCACTTT.

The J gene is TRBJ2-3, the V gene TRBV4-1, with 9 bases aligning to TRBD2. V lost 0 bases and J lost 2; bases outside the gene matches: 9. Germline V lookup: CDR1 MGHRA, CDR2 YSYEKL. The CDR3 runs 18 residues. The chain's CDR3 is CASSQEALAGVTTDTQYF. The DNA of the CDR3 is TGCGCCAGCAGCCAAGAAGCCTTAGCGGGGGTGACCACAGATACGCAGTATTTT.

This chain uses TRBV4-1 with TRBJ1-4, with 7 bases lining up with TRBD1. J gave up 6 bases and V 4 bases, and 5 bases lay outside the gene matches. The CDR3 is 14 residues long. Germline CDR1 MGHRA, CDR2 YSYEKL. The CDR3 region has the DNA TGCGCCAGCAGCCCAGGGGGGTTGGATGAAAAACTGTTTTTT. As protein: CASSPGGLDEKLFF.

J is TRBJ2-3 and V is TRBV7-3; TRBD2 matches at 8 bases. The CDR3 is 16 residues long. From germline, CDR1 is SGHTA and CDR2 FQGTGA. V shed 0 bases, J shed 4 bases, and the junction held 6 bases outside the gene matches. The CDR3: CASSLTGLAGPDTQYF. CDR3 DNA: TGTGCCAGCAGCTTAACCGGACTAGCAGGCCCAGATACGCAGTATTTT.

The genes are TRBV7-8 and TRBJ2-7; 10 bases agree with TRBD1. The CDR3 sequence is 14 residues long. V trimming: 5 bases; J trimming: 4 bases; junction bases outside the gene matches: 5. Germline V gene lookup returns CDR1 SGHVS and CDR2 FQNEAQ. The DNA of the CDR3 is TGTGCCAGCAGCCGCGGGACAGGGGCTTACGAGCAGTACTTC. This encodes CASSRGTGAYEQYF.

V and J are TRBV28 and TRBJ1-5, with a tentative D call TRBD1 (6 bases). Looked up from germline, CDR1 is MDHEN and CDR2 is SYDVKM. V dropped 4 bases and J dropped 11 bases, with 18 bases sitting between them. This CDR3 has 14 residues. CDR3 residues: CASSYISGVTAQHF. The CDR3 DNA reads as TGTGCCAGCAGTTATATTTCAGGGGTTACAGCCCAGCATTTT.

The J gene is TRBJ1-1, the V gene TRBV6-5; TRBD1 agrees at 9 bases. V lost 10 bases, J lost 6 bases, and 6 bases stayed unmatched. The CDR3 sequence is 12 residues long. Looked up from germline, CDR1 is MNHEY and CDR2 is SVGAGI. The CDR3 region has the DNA TGTGCCACCGGGACAGGGCATGCTGAAGCTTTCTTT. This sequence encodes CATGTGHAEAFF.

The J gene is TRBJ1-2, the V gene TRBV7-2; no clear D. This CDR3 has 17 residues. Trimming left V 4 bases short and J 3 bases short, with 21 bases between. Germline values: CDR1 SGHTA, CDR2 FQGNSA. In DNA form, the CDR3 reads TGTGCCAGCAGCTCCCGTAATGCCCGGAGTAGGTACTATGGCTACACCTTC. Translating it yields CASSSRNARSRYYGYTF.

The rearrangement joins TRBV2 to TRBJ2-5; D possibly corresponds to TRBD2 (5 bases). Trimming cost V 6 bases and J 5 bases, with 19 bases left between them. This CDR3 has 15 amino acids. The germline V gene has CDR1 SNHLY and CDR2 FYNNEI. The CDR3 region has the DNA TGTGCCAGCAGCCAGACCAGACAAGCGGCGGAGACCCAGTACTTC. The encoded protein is CASSQTRQAAETQYF.

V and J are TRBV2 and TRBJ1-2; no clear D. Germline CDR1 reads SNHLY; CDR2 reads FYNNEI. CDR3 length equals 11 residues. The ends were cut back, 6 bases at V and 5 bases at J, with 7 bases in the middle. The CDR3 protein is CASRRSYGYTF. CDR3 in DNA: TGTGCCAGCAGGAGGTCGTATGGCTACACCTTC. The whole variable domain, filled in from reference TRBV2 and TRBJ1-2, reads EPEVTQTPSHQVTQMGQEVILRCVPISNHLYFYWYRQILGQKVEFLVSFYNNEISEKSEIFDDQFSVERPDGSNFTLKIRSTKLEDSAMYFCASRRSYGYTFGSGTRLTVV.

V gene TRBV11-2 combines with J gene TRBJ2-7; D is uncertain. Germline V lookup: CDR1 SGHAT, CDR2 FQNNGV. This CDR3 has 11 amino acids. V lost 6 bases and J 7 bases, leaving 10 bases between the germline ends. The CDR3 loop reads CASSSSREQYF. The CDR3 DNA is TGTGCCAGCAGTTCATCTAGAGAGCAGTACTTC.